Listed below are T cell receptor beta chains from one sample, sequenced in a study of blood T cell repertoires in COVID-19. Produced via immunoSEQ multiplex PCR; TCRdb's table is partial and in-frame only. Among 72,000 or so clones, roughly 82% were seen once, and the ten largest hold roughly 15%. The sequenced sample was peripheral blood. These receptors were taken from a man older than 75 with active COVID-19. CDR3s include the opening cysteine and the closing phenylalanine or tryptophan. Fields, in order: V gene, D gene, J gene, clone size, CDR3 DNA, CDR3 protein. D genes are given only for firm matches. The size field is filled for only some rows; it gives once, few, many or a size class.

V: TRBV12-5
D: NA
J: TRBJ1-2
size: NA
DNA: TGTGCTAGTGGTTTGGTTCCGGGGTCCTATGGCTACACCTTC
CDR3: CASGLVPGSYGYTF

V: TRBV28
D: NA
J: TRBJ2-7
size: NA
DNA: TGTGCCAGCAGCCAACAGGGTCTCTACGAGCAGTACTTC
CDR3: CASSQQGLYEQYF

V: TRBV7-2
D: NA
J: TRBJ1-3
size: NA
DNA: TGTGCCAGCAGCTTAGCGCAGACAATCTCTGGAAACACCATATATTTT
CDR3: CASSLAQTISGNTIYF

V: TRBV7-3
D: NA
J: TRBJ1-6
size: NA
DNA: TGTGCCAGCAGCTTGGCCCGAAATTCACCCCTCCACTTT
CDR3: CASSLARNSPLHF

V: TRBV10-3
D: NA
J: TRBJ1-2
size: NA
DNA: TGTGCCATCAGTGATCAGGGGTATGGCTACACCTTC
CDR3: CAISDQGYGYTF

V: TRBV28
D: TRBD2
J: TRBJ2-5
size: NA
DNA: TGTGCCAGCAGTTCCCCGGGACTAGCGGGAGGGACGGGTAGGGAGACCCAGTACTTC
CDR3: CASSSPGLAGGTGRETQYF

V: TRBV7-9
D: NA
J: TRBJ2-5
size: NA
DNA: TGTGCCAGCAACGAAATTGGGATAAGGGGAGAGACCCAGTACTTC
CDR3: CASNEIGIRGETQYF

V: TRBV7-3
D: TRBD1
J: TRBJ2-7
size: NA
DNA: TGTGCCAGCAGCCCGCGGGACAGGGAGGTCTACGAGCAGTACTTC
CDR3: CASSPRDREVYEQYF

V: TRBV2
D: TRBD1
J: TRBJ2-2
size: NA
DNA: TGTGCCAGCAGTATGGCACAGGGGGCGACCGGGGAGCTGTTTTTT
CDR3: CASSMAQGATGELFF

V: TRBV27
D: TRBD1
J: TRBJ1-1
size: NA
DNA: TGTGCCAGCAGTTCTCCGGGACAGGGGTATCACACTGAAGCTTTCTTT
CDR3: CASSSPGQGYHTEAFF

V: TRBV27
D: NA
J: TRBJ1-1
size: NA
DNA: TGTGCCAGCACGGACTCGGGTTACGGCATGAACACTGAAGCTTTCTTT
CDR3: CASTDSGYGMNTEAFF

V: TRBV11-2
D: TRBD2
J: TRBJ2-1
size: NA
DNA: TGTGCCAGCAGCTTAGATCCGACTAGCGGAAGCAGGTTCTTC
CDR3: CASSLDPTSGSRFF

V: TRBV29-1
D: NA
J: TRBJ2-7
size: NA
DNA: TGCAGCGTTGCCCTGGGGCCTCCCTACGAGCAGTACTTC
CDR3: CSVALGPPYEQYF

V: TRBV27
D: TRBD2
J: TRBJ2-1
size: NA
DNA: TGTGCCAGCATGGTAGCGGGAGGGCCCAATGAGCAGTTCTTC
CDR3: CASMVAGGPNEQFF

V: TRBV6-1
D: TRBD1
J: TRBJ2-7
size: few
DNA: TGTGCCAGCAGTGACGGGACAGGGATCTACGAGCAGTACTTC
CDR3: CASSDGTGIYEQYF

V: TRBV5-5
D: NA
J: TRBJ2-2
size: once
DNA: TGTGCCAGCAGCTTCGTCGTTCCAGGGGCCGACACCGGGGAGCTGTTTTTT
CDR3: CASSFVVPGADTGELFF

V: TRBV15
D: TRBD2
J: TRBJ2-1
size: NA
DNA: TGTGCCACCAGCAGAGGGGCGGGGGGGCAACATGAGCAGTTCTTC
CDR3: CATSRGAGGQHEQFF

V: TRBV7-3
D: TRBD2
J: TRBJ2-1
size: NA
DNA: TGTGCCAGCAGCCAAACTAGCGCCCCCCCCCAGTTCTTC
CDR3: CASSQTSAPPQFF

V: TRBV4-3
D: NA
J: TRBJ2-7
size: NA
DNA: TGCGCCAGCAGCCCCCAGGGAAGTTACGAGCAGTACTTC
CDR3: CASSPQGSYEQYF

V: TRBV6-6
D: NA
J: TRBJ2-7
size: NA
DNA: TGTGCCAGCAACCACCGGGGTTCCCCCCACGAGCAGTACTTC
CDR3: CASNHRGSPHEQYF

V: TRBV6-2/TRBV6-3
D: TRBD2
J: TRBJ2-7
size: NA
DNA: TGTGCCAGCAGCCCGGGGGGGGTCGAGCAGTACTTC
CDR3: CASSPGGVEQYF

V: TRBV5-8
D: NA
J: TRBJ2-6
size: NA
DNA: TGTGCCAGCAGTTTCACTGGGGCCAACGTCCTGACTTTC
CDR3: CASSFTGANVLTF

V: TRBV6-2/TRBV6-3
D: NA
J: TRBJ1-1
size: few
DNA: TGTGCCAGCAGTTACCGGGGACTGGTGAACACTGAAGCTTTCTTT
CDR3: CASSYRGLVNTEAFF

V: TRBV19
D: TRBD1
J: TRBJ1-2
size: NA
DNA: TGTGCCAGTAGTATCCCGACAGGGGAAAACTATGGCTACACCTTC
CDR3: CASSIPTGENYGYTF

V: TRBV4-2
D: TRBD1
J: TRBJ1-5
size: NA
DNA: TGTGCCAGCAGCCAAGAAGGGACAGGGGGCTTTGGGAGCAATCAGCCCCAGCATTTT
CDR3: CASSQEGTGGFGSNQPQHF

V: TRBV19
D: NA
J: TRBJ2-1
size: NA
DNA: TGTGCCAGTAAGAATAGCGGCCTACCCACGCAGTTCTTC
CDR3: CASKNSGLPTQFF

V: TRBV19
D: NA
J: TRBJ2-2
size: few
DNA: TGTGCCAGTAGTATTGCCAGGCTTAACACCGGGGAGCTGTTTTTT
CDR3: CASSIARLNTGELFF

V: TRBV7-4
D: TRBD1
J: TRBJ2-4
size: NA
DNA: TGTGCCAGCAGCTTAGGTGGGGACAGGGCTTTTGGCAAAAACATTCAGTACTTC
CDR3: CASSLGGDRAFGKNIQYF

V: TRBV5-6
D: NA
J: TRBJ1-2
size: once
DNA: TGTGCCAGCAGCTCGGACACAAACTATGGCTACACCTTC
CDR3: CASSSDTNYGYTF

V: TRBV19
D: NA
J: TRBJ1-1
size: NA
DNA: TGTGCCAGTAGTATTTTGGCAGGGGTGAACACTGAAGCTTTCTTT
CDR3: CASSILAGVNTEAFF

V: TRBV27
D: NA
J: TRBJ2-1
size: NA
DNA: TGTGCCAGCAGACAGTACAATGAGCAGTTCTTC
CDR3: CASRQYNEQFF

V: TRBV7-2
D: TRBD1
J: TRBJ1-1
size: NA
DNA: TGTGCCAGCAGCTGGGACAGGGGGCGCGTAGCTTTCTTT
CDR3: CASSWDRGRVAFF

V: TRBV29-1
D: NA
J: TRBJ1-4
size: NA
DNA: TGCAGCGTTGGAGGTGGGTCGGCTGAAAAACTGTTTTTT
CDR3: CSVGGGSAEKLFF

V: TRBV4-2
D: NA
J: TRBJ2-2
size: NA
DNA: TGTGCCAGCAGCCAAGATAGAGGTTCGCGCACCGGGGAGCTGTTTTTT
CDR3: CASSQDRGSRTGELFF

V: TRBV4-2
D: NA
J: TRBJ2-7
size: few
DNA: TGTGCCAGCAGCCAAGACATCTGGTCTTTACGCGATTGGGGCGAATACGAGCAGTACTTC
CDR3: CASSQDIWSLRDWGEYEQYF

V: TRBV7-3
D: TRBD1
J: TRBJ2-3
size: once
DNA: TGTGCCAGCAGCGCAACAGGGGAAGATACGCAGTATTTT
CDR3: CASSATGEDTQYF

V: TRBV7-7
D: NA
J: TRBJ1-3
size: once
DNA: TGTGCCAGCAGCTTAGCGCAGGGGACAGGAAACACCATATATTTT
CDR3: CASSLAQGTGNTIYF

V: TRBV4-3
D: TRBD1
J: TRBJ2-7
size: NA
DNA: TGCGCCAGCAGCCCGGAAAGACAGGGCCTGAACCACGAGCAGTACTTC
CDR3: CASSPERQGLNHEQYF